This T cell receptor beta chain was profiled in a study of tumor-infiltrating lymphocytes in oesophageal squamous cell carcinoma. The CDR3 runs 12 residues. Germline CDR1 MRHNA, CDR2 SNTAGT. This clonotype was seen repeatedly, ten times or more. MiXCR, run by TCRdb on the PCR reads, gives a single entry per CDR3 protein. Here the sample spans over 9,500 distinct CDR3 sequences, approximately 50% being singletons. The genes are TRBV6-4 and TRBJ2-5; maybe TRBD1 (6 bases). The J call may be in error: the DNA end matches TRBJ2-7 better. The sequence was obtained from a male donor with esophageal squamous cell carcinoma. The source material was normal esophageal tissue next to the tumor. Here the CDR3 reads CASRPQGYEQYF. The CDR3 DNA reads as TGTGCCAGCAGGCCACAGGGTTACGAGCAGTACTTC.